Listed below are T cell receptor beta chains from one sample, sequenced in a study of T cell responses to AZD1222 COVID-19 vaccine. The method was immunoSEQ multiplex PCR; TCRdb's version includes in-frame clones alone and lacks a portion of them. The sample lists approximately 110,000 clones; nearly 90% were seen once. Source: peripheral blood, taken on day 0 of MenACWY control vaccination. Receptor source: an adult in good health. CDR3s include the opening cysteine and the closing phenylalanine or tryptophan. D genes are given only for firm matches. Clone size is not always given. Where it is, it says once, few, many or a class for expanded clones.

v_call	d_call	clone_size	j_call	cdr3_aa	cdr3_nt
TRBV5-1	NA	NA	TRBJ2-5	CASSTAQGQETQYF	TGCGCCAGCAGCACCGCGCAGGGTCAAGAGACCCAGTACTTC
TRBV12-3/TRBV12-4	NA	NA	TRBJ2-3	CASQWGGTDTQYF	TGTGCCAGCCAATGGGGGGGCACAGATACGCAGTATTTT
TRBV2	NA	NA	TRBJ1-1	CASSEYRTANTEAFF	TGTGCCAGCAGTGAATACCGGACAGCGAACACTGAAGCTTTCTTT
TRBV6-1	TRBD1	once	TRBJ2-5	CASSEATGVRETQYF	TGTGCCAGCAGTGAAGCGACAGGGGTGCGGGAGACCCAGTACTTC
TRBV6-6	NA	few	TRBJ2-7	CASSPSYEQYF	TGTGCCAGCAGCCCCTCCTACGAGCAGTACTTC
TRBV5-4	NA	NA	TRBJ1-4	CASSLGVVATNEKLFF	TGTGCCAGCAGCTTAGGGGTGGTTGCAACTAATGAAAAACTGTTTTTT
TRBV5-6	TRBD1	NA	TRBJ2-2	CASSPGQGVGGGELFF	TGTGCCAGCAGCCCCGGACAGGGGGTAGGTGGCGGGGAGCTGTTTTTT
TRBV5-6	NA	NA	TRBJ2-7	CASTPPGSYEQYF	TGTGCCAGCACCCCCCCAGGGTCCTACGAGCAGTACTTC
TRBV19	NA	NA	TRBJ2-7	CASSPDEQYF	TGTGCCAGTAGTCCCGACGAGCAGTACTTC
TRBV5-4	NA	NA	TRBJ1-1	CASSFFLNVAGVAFF	TGTGCCAGCAGCTTCTTTCTTAACGTGGCAGGGGTGGCTTTCTTT
TRBV27	TRBD2	NA	TRBJ2-2	CASGFGGGTGELFF	TGTGCCAGCGGATTTGGCGGGGGTACCGGGGAGCTGTTTTTT
TRBV7-8	TRBD1	NA	TRBJ1-6	CASSLTGANYNSPLHF	TGTGCCAGCAGCCTAACAGGGGCTAACTATAATTCACCCCTCCACTTT
TRBV5-8	TRBD2	NA	TRBJ2-1	CASSQAGGAYNEQFF	TGTGCCAGCAGCCAGGCGGGAGGCGCATACAATGAGCAGTTCTTC
TRBV6-5	TRBD1	NA	TRBJ1-4	CASSRDRGNEKLFF	TGTGCCAGCAGCCGGGACAGGGGAAATGAAAAACTGTTTTTT
TRBV6-1	NA	NA	TRBJ1-1	CASSEARGTEAFF	TGTGCCAGCAGTGAAGCTCGGGGGACTGAAGCTTTCTTT
TRBV11-2	NA	NA	TRBJ2-7	CASSLEQIYEQYF	TGTGCCAGCAGCTTAGAACAGATCTACGAGCAGTACTTC
TRBV2	NA	NA	TRBJ1-6	CASSRDGDNSPLHF	TGTGCCAGCAGTAGGGACGGAGATAATTCACCCCTCCACTTT
TRBV9	TRBD1	once	TRBJ2-7	CASSPVNTGGPYEQYF	TGTGCCAGCAGCCCGGTCAACACAGGGGGCCCCTACGAGCAGTACTTC
TRBV24-1	TRBD2	NA	TRBJ2-5	CATSDPLSSGGPPGAQYF	TGTGCCACCAGTGATCCTCTCTCTAGCGGGGGCCCACCTGGGGCCCAGTACTTC
TRBV19	NA	NA	TRBJ2-1	CASSISPRREQFF	TGTGCCAGTAGTATATCCCCTAGACGGGAGCAGTTCTTC
TRBV4-1	TRBD2	NA	TRBJ2-1	CASSQFDGFLVLAGVWDEQFF	TGCGCCAGCAGCCAATTCGACGGATTCCTGGTCCTAGCGGGAGTGTGGGATGAGCAGTTCTTC
TRBV19	TRBD1	NA	TRBJ1-2	CASSIAGGLKIYGYTF	TGTGCCAGTAGTATCGCAGGGGGCTTAAAAATTTATGGCTACACCTTC
TRBV27	TRBD1	NA	TRBJ2-1	CASSLWDRVNEQFF	TGTGCCAGCAGTTTATGGGACAGGGTTAATGAGCAGTTCTTC
TRBV4-3	TRBD1	NA	TRBJ2-5	CASSQDPGQGAETQYF	TGCGCCAGCAGCCAAGATCCGGGACAGGGGGCGGAGACCCAGTACTTC
TRBV12-3/TRBV12-4	TRBD1	NA	TRBJ1-1	CASSLRDRGRAFF	TGTGCCAGCAGTTTACGGGACAGGGGGCGAGCTTTCTTT
TRBV4-2	NA	NA	TRBJ1-1	CASSQGWSYTEAFF	TGTGCCAGCAGCCAAGGTTGGAGTTACACTGAAGCTTTCTTT
TRBV9	NA	NA	TRBJ2-1	CASSVGLNNEQFF	TGTGCCAGCAGCGTTGGACTAAACAATGAGCAGTTCTTC
TRBV4-3	TRBD1	few	TRBJ1-4	CASSQDPVVGTGVDEKLFF	TGCGCCAGCAGCCAAGATCCCGTGGTGGGGACAGGAGTAGATGAAAAACTGTTTTTT
TRBV5-1	NA	NA	TRBJ1-2	CASSLDSSYGYTF	TGCGCCAGCAGCTTGGATAGCAGCTATGGCTACACCTTC
TRBV6-1	TRBD2	once	TRBJ2-1	CASSELGAGVAYNEQFF	TGTGCCAGCAGTGAGCTTGGAGCGGGAGTTGCCTACAATGAGCAGTTCTTC
TRBV19	TRBD1	NA	TRBJ2-7	CASSMGQGFSYEQYF	TGTGCCAGTAGTATGGGACAGGGGTTTTCCTACGAGCAGTACTTC
TRBV21-1	NA	NA	TRBJ1-5	CASSKCRGGNQPQHF	TGTGCCAGCAGCAAGTGCAGGGGCGGGAATCAGCCCCAGCATTTT
TRBV3-1/TRBV3-2	NA	once	TRBJ1-2	CASSQDSGGSVLNYGYTF	TGTGCCAGCAGCCAAGATTCGGGGGGCTCCGTACTAAACTATGGCTACACCTTC
TRBV5-1	NA	NA	TRBJ1-2	CASSLETGRYGYTF	TGCGCCAGCAGCTTGGAAACAGGGAGGTATGGCTACACCTTC
TRBV10-3	NA	once	TRBJ1-1	CAISDPANRGEGSRAEAFF	TGTGCCATCAGTGATCCCGCCAACCGAGGAGAGGGAAGTCGGGCTGAAGCTTTCTTT
TRBV4-3	TRBD1	NA	TRBJ1-2	CASSQDRGNQLLIYGYTF	TGCGCCAGCAGCCAAGACAGGGGGAATCAACTTTTAATCTATGGCTACACCTTC
TRBV28	NA	NA	TRBJ1-5	CASSPPGGAFQPQHF	TGTGCCAGCAGTCCACCCGGGGGGGCCTTCCAGCCCCAGCATTTT
TRBV7-9	NA	NA	TRBJ2-2	CASTWGGKYTGELFF	TGTGCCAGCACGTGGGGTGGGAAGTACACCGGGGAGCTGTTTTTT
TRBV27	NA	NA	TRBJ2-3	CASSFTWRDTQYF	TGTGCCAGCAGTTTTACTTGGAGAGATACGCAGTATTTT
TRBV6-5	NA	NA	TRBJ1-1	CASSYTRYEAFF	TGTGCCAGCAGTTACACGCGCTATGAAGCTTTCTTT
TRBV5-8	NA	NA	TRBJ2-1	CASSLELGLLYNEQFF	TGTGCCAGCAGCTTGGAGCTGGGCCTGTTGTACAATGAGCAGTTCTTC